The 3 T cell receptor beta chains given below trace back to one sample, sequenced in a study of T cell repertoires in cytomegalovirus infection. These receptors have no known antigen. TCRdb passed the reads through MiXCR, listing each CDR3 protein once. The repertoire consists of fewer than 1,000,000 distinct CDR3 sequences, with roughly 31% occurring once and the leading ten covering more than 13%. The sequenced sample was cultured CD8+ T cells from PBMCs, obtained from culture after CMV antigen stimulation. These receptor sequences come from a human donor in good health (CMV status not recorded). Some clones in this sample may be carry-over from other donors' samples.

The table lists this clonotype with a few counts. The chain links TRBV7-6 to TRBJ2-2; D is perhaps TRBD1 (5 bases). Trimming shortened V by 2 bases and J by 3 bases, and 16 bases separated the two germline ends. The CDR3 is made up of 17 amino acids. Germline CDR1 SGHVS, CDR2 FNYEAQ. CDR3 residues: CASSLRGQTNHTGELFF. As DNA, the CDR3 is TGTGCCAGCAGCTTAAGGGGCCAGACAAACCACACCGGGGAGCTGTTTTTT. The full variable domain, with the rest looked up from reference TRBV7-6 and TRBJ2-2, is GAGVSQSPRYKVTKRGQDVALRCDPISGHVSLYWYRQALGQGPEFLTYFNYEAQQDKSGLPNDRFSAERPEGSISTLTIQRTEQRDSAMYRCASSLRGQTNHTGELFFGEGSRLTVL.

Ten or more counts support this clonotype. The chain joins TRBV10-3 to TRBJ2-1; 7 nucleotides agree with TRBD1. The CDR3 covers 15 residues. CDR1 and CDR2 from the germline V gene are ENHRY and SYGVKD. After removal of 0 bases from V and 2 bases from J, the junction contained 1 base not matched to a gene. In DNA, the CDR3 is TGTGCCATCAGTGAGTCAGGGGGCCCCTACAATGAGCAGTTCTTC. This encodes CAISESGGPYNEQFF.

This clonotype was counted a few times. The chain recombines TRBV27 with TRBJ1-1, with D hard to call. With 1 base removed from V and 3 bases from J, the gap between germline ends came to 9 bases. The germline CDR1 and CDR2 sequences are MNHEY and SMNVEV (reference sequence). The CDR3 is made up of 14 amino acids. The CDR3 reads CASSLYLGDTEAFF. CDR3 DNA sequence: TGTGCCAGCAGTTTATATCTTGGAGACACTGAAGCTTTCTTT.